The text below deals with one T cell receptor beta chain. The antigen is unknown. A read error may explain this, as a much larger clone is one base away. This specimen comes from a study of blood T cells in healthy people across ages. General observations from the study: What prevented conclusive comparison of naive and antigen-experienced cells was that PBMCs were unsorted. The study lacked donor CMV status, which possibly confounded expanded clonotype changes.

The V and J ends lost 4 bases and 4 bases respectively, with 19 bases between them. The CDR3 extends over 16 amino acids. CDR1 is SQVTM and CDR2 is ANQGSEA in the germline V gene. Through a sample-barcoded 5' primer and a J-beta primer mix, a second PCR was run for 7 to 11 cycles. Each sample provided no less than 2.5 million CDR3-containing paired-end reads. Using its own MiXCR run on the 5' RACE reads, TCRdb lists one record per CDR3 protein. This repertoire shows approximately 810,000 distinct CDR3 sequences, about 30% found once; its top ten account for around 15%. This chain uses TRBV29-1 with TRBJ1-4; D ambiguous. Sequenced sample: blood. The receptor comes from a woman older than 75 in good health. In nucleotides, the CDR3 is TGCAGCGTTGGCTACTTATCCGGACGCGATAATGAAAAACTGTTTTTT. Residues: CSVGYLSGRDNEKLFF.